This T cell receptor (beta chain) was sequenced in a study of T cells in Graves' hyperthyroidism and ophthalmopathy. Concerning this clonotype itself: Its antigen is unidentified.

Those patients with uncontrolled infection, other autoimmune disease, pregnancy or lactation were excluded. RNA transcripts were the template for amplifying TCR beta CDR3 regions. The HTBI primer set drove a first-round RT-PCR of the TCR CDR3. TCRdb analysed the multiplex PCR reads with MiXCR anew, one entry per CDR3 protein. The table records 200,000 to 250,000 distinct CDR3 sequences, roughly a quarter of them present only once. General study findings and limits: Ophthalmopathy was told apart from stable hyperthyroidism by a 13 V-J model.

The receptor was isolated from a woman aged 40 to 49 with Graves' ophthalmopathy. Specimen: blood.

Written as DNA, the CDR3 is TGTGCCACCAGTGACCCAACTACACAGGGGTGGAACACCGGGGAGCTGTTTTTT. It encodes CATSDPTTQGWNTGELFF. This rearrangement joins TRBV24-1 to TRBJ2-2, with 7 bases fitting TRBD1. The CDR3 has 18 residues. Germline CDR1 and CDR2: KGHDR and SFDVKD. The V segment lost 4 bases and the J segment 1 base; nucleotides outside the gene matches: 11.